This T cell receptor (beta chain) was sequenced in a study of tumor and adjacent non-tumor tissue in lung cancer. Study in general: The cohort had roughly 12 adenocarcinoma, a couple of squamous cell and 1 small cell patients. Aged roughly 30 to 85 years, patients included approximately 11 men and five or six women with stage I to III disease. Study-wide results and limits: Normal lung showed higher cumulative top 100 clone frequency than tumor.

The CDR3 is 16 amino acids. CDR1 and CDR2 from the germline V gene are DFQATT and SNEGSKA (reference sequence). Three rounds of nested PCR, following a modified ARM-PCR protocol, produced the TCRbeta library. TCRdb processed the multiplex PCR reads anew with MiXCR; each CDR3 protein has one entry. The sample holds under 250,000 distinct CDR3 sequences, roughly 70% seen once. No cell sorting was done before RNA was extracted from the tissue. This clonotype was observed once. What it recognizes is unknown. One end of the junction varies from germline; a read error may be responsible. The sequencing input was lung tumor tissue. V and J are TRBV20-1 and TRBJ2-2; no firm D call. The receptor's source is a man in his sixties with non-small cell lung cancer. As DNA, the CDR3 is TGCAGTGCTGGAGACCCAACACGGATGGCCACCGGGGAGCTGTTTTTT. It translates to CSAGDPTRMATGELFF.